The 2 T cell receptor beta chains reported below all come from one sample, sequenced in a study of T cells in localized non-small cell lung cancer. Using immunoSEQ multiplex PCR, the repertoire was profiled, and TCRdb retains in-frame clones only, with some absent. The table shows more than 30,000 clones, with 88% occurring only once. The starting material was peripheral blood mononuclear cells, obtained before any cancer treatment. All receptors derive from a woman aged 40 to 75 with stage III lung adenocarcinoma.

This sequence joins TRBV1 and TRBJ2-7; TRBD2 is the table's D call, not checked against the DNA. TRBV1 counts as a pseudogene. The CDR3 extends over 21 amino acids. This CDR3 reads CTSSQDKKWLAGAPSSYEQYF. The CDR3 nucleotides read TGCACCAGCAGCCAAGATAAAAAATGGCTAGCGGGGGCCCCGAGCTCCTACGAGCAGTACTTC.

The J gene is TRBJ1-1, the V gene TRBV5-1; no reliable D call. The germline CDR1 and CDR2 sequences are SGHRS and YFSETQ. The CDR3 runs 13 residues. Trimming pared 5 bases from V and 1 base from J, leaving 9 bases between. CDR3 coding DNA: TGCGCCAGCAGTATGGTCACGAACACTGAAGCTTTCTTT. Amino acid sequence: CASSMVTNTEAFF.